The 27 T cell receptor beta chains below all came from one sample that was sequenced in a study of CD8 T cells in Susac syndrome. RNA totalling about 0.5 to 1 ug underwent reverse transcription with random hexamers. TCRdb analysed the immunoSEQ multiplex PCR reads with MiXCR anew, one entry per CDR3 protein. This sample has approximately 180,000 distinct CDR3 sequences, with approximately 93% found just once. Sequenced sample: CD4+ T cells from PBMCs. The receptors derive from a human donor with multiple sclerosis.

The V gene is TRBV4-2, the J gene TRBJ2-4; TRBD2 matches at 12 bases. The CDR3 spans 16 residues. V dropped 3 bases and J dropped 8; count of bases not matched to a gene: 8. Per the germline V gene, CDR1 is LGHNA and CDR2 is YNFKEQ. The CDR3 reads CASSHATSGRLDIQYF. DNA for the CDR3: TGTGCCAGCAGCCACGCGACTAGCGGGAGACTAGACATTCAGTACTTC.

The rearrangement links TRBV10-3 to TRBJ1-1; D possibly corresponds to TRBD1 (6 bases). V was cut by 2 bases and J by 0 bases, with 13 bases left in between. The CDR3 consists of 16 residues. Germline CDR1 is ENHRY and CDR2 is SYGVKD. CDR3 sequence: CAISEPLGQMNTEAFF. CDR3 in DNA: TGTGCCATCAGTGAGCCGCTTGGACAGATGAACACTGAAGCTTTCTTT.

The CDR3 sequence: CASSLGLAGGREDTQYF. The CDR3 DNA reads TGTGCCAGCAGCCTCGGACTAGCGGGGGGAAGGGAAGATACGCAGTATTTT. The V call is TRBV3-1, the J call TRBJ2-3; 14 bases align to TRBD2. J was trimmed by 5 bases and V by 4 bases; bases with no gene match: 8. The germline V gene has CDR1 LGHDT and CDR2 YNNKEL (reference sequence). The CDR3 covers 17 residues.

The chain couples TRBV3-1 to TRBJ1-4, with D unclear. The CDR3 runs 12 residues. Germline values: CDR1 LGHDT, CDR2 YNNKEL (reference sequence). The V end lost 1 base, the J end lost 10 bases, and 7 bases lay between the germline ends. The CDR3 coding sequence is TGTGCCAGCAGCCAAGCCGCCGGAAAACTGTTTTTT. It encodes CASSQAAGKLFF. The full variable domain, its missing parts supplied by reference TRBV3-1 and TRBJ1-4, is DTAVSQTPKYLVTQMGNDKSIKCEQNLGHDTMYWYKQDSKKFLKIMFSYNNKELIINETVPNRFSPKSPDKAHLNLHINSLELGDSAVYFCASSQAAGKLFFGSGTQLSVL.

V gene TRBV12-3 or TRBV12-4 combines with J gene TRBJ1-1; D is undetermined. V lost 0 bases and J 6 bases, leaving 14 bases between the germline ends. This CDR3 has 15 residues. CDR3 sequence (DNA): TGTGCCAGCAGTTTAGCGCCCCCATTTCGCGCTGAAGCTTTCTTT. Protein product: CASSLAPPFRAEAFF.

V usage is TRBV7-2 and J usage is TRBJ2-5; 9 bases agree with TRBD2. Trimming cost V 1 base and J 3 bases; bases outside gene matches: 6. Germline V CDR1 and CDR2: SGHTA, FQGNSA. The CDR3 runs 16 residues. The CDR3 reads CASSLVGAGGEETQYF. The CDR3 DNA reads as TGTGCCAGCAGCTTAGTGGGCGCGGGAGGGGAAGAGACCCAGTACTTC.

The chain combines TRBV11-2 with TRBJ2-3; TRBD2 matches 11 bases. CDR1 is SGHAT, CDR2 FQNNGV, per germline. The CDR3 consists of 17 residues. V trimming: 1 base; J trimming: 12 bases; junction bases outside the gene matches: 15. For the CDR3, the DNA is TGTGCCAGCAGCTTAGGACAAGGGACTAGCGGCCGCCTCCCACAGTATTTT. Its protein product is CASSLGQGTSGRLPQYF. Combining the CDR3 with reference TRBV11-2 and TRBJ2-3 gives the whole variable domain EAGVAQSPRYKIIEKRQSVAFWCNPISGHATLYWYQQILGQGPKLLIQFQNNGVVDDSQLPKDRFSAERLKGVDSTLKIQPAKLEDSAVYLCASSLGQGTSGRLPQYFGPGTRLTVL.

CDR3 sequence reads: CASRWTGPTGELFF. CDR3 coding DNA: TGTGCCAGCAGATGGACGGGGCCAACCGGGGAGCTGTTTTTT. V gene TRBV2 combines with J gene TRBJ2-2; either TRBD1 or TRBD2 may supply D (5 bases each). The germline CDR1 and CDR2 sequences are SNHLY and FYNNEI. Trimming pared 6 bases from V and 5 bases from J, leaving 13 bases between. The CDR3 runs to 14 residues.

V and J are TRBV3-1 and TRBJ1-1, with a weak D call TRBD1 (5 bases). This CDR3 has 16 amino acids. V was clipped by 2 bases and J by 5 bases, with 18 bases between them. Germline V gene sequence: CDR1 LGHDT, CDR2 YNNKEL (reference sequence). This chain's CDR3 is CASSQHPGTARTEAFF. The DNA for the CDR3 is TGTGCCAGCAGCCAACATCCCGGGACTGCGAGGACTGAAGCTTTCTTT. Filled out from reference TRBV3-1 and TRBJ1-1, the complete variable domain reads DTAVSQTPKYLVTQMGNDKSIKCEQNLGHDTMYWYKQDSKKFLKIMFSYNNKELIINETVPNRFSPKSPDKAHLNLHINSLELGDSAVYFCASSQHPGTARTEAFFGQGTRLTVV.

This clonotype was observed once. The genes are TRBV7-2 and TRBJ2-1, with 8 nucleotides matching TRBD1. Per the germline V gene, CDR1 is SGHTA and CDR2 is FQGNSA. Losses at the gene ends were 6 bases for V and 3 bases for J; bases not matched to a gene: 4. The CDR3 is 14 residues long. CDR3 coding DNA: TGTGCCAGCAGGGAACAGGGGGTCTACAATGAGCAGTTCTTC. The encoded protein is CASREQGVYNEQFF.

The rearrangement links TRBV20-1 to TRBJ2-3; weak D call: TRBD2 (5 bases). Trimming took 2 bases from V and 5 from J, leaving 8 bases between them. CDR3 length: 12 amino acids. CDR1 is DFQATT and CDR2 is SNEGSKA in the germline V gene (reference sequence). DNA for the CDR3: TGCAGTGCTAGACGGGAAGGAGATACGCAGTATTTT. It encodes CSARREGDTQYF.

The chain carries TRBV12-3 or TRBV12-4 and TRBJ1-2; D is unresolved. V lost 3 bases and J lost 6, with 11 bases in between. The CDR3 is made up of 13 amino acids. CDR3 nucleotides: TGTGCCAGCAGTTTCACGAGGGCAAATGGCTACACCTTC. Protein product: CASSFTRANGYTF.

The gene calls are TRBV25-1 and TRBJ2-3; 8 bases match TRBD2. Trimming took 4 bases from V and 7 from J; bases not matched to a gene: 4. The V gene's germline CDR1 is MGHDK and CDR2 SYGVNS. This CDR3 spans 13 amino acids. CDR3 DNA: TGTGCCAGCAGTGCGGGAGGGAAAAATACGCAGTATTTT. Protein product: CASSAGGKNTQYF. Supplemented by reference TRBV25-1 and TRBJ2-3, the full variable domain reads EADIYQTPRYLVIGTGKKITLECSQTMGHDKMYWYQQDPGMELHLIHYSYGVNSTEKGDLSSESTVSRIRTEHFPLTLESARPSHTSQYLCASSAGGKNTQYFGPGTRLTVL.

The V call is TRBV20-1, the J call TRBJ2-3; D unclear. V was trimmed by 7 bases and J by 6 bases, leaving 14 bases between them. In germline, CDR1 is DFQATT, CDR2 SNEGSKA (reference sequence). This CDR3 is 12 amino acids long. CDR3 residues: CSVDGNGDTQYF. The CDR3 coding sequence is TGCAGTGTGGATGGAAATGGTGATACGCAGTATTTT.

This clonotype was recorded only once. CDR3 nucleotide sequence: TGTGCCTGGAGGGTGCGCGGGAGGGCCTACAATGAGCAGTTCTTC. Its protein is CAWRVRGRAYNEQFF. The chain joins TRBV30 to TRBJ2-1, with TRBD2 matching over 9 bases. Germline lookup yields CDR1 GTSNPN and CDR2 SVGIG (reference sequence). The V and J ends lost 3 bases and 2 bases, in that order; junction bases with no gene match: 5. There are 15 residues in the CDR3.

The V gene is TRBV27, the J gene TRBJ2-1; 8 bases line up with TRBD2. The CDR3 sequence is 17 residues long. Trimming removed 2 bases from V and 4 bases from J; junction bases left unmatched: 10. CDR1 and CDR2 from the germline V gene are MNHEY and SMNVEV (reference sequence). CDR3 in DNA: TGTGCCAGCAGTTTAGAAGTAGCGGGGACAAATTACAATGAGCAGTTCTTC. This gives the protein CASSLEVAGTNYNEQFF.

In the case of this clonotype: At one end the junction does not follow the germline gene, possibly because of a read error. The V and J genes are TRBV12-3 or TRBV12-4 and TRBJ1-5, with 11 bases matching TRBD1. The CDR3 has 16 amino acids. Here the CDR3 DNA reads TGTGCCAGCATGGACAGGGGGCAAATTGGTAATCAGCCTCAGCATTTT. It encodes CASMDRGQIGNQPQHF.

The chain uses TRBV12-3 or TRBV12-4 and TRBJ1-2; weak D call: TRBD1 (6 bases). Trimming took 7 bases from V and 3 from J, leaving 15 bases between them. The CDR3 is made up of 14 amino acids. CDR3 sequence (DNA): TGTGCCAGCACCCTTACAGGGAACTACTATGGCTACACCTTC. It translates to CASTLTGNYYGYTF.

The chain joins TRBV7-9 to TRBJ1-1; TRBD1 matches at 7 bases. V dropped 6 bases and J dropped 3; count of bases not matched to a gene: 7. Germline assignment: CDR1 SEHNR and CDR2 FQNEAQ (reference sequence). The CDR3 length is 14 residues. CDR3 residues: CASSTGQFHTEAFF. The CDR3 nucleotides read TGTGCCAGCAGTACGGGACAGTTTCACACTGAAGCTTTCTTT.

This clonotype appeared a single time. The rearrangement links TRBV20-1 to TRBJ2-2; TRBD1 agrees at 7 bases. The CDR3 sequence is 14 residues long. Germline CDR1 is DFQATT and CDR2 is SNEGSKA (reference sequence). V shed 3 bases, J shed 1 base, and the junction held 2 bases outside the gene matches. The CDR3: CSASRDRNTGELFF. The DNA for the CDR3 is TGCAGTGCTAGCCGGGACAGGAACACCGGGGAGCTGTTTTTT.

The rearrangement links TRBV4-3 to TRBJ2-1; TRBD2 is a possible D gene (6 bases). The germline V gene encodes CDR1 LGHNA and CDR2 YSLEER. This CDR3 is built from 15 residues. Trimming pared 7 bases from V and 2 bases from J, leaving 15 bases between. Here the CDR3 reads CASTIVSGPYNEQFF. The CDR3 nucleotides are TGCGCCAGCACTATAGTTAGCGGCCCCTACAATGAGCAGTTCTTC.

This chain uses TRBV18 with TRBJ1-4; D is possibly TRBD1 (6 bases). CDR3 length: 14 amino acids. Germline V gene data show CDR1 as KGHSH and CDR2 as LQKENI. V lost 6 bases and J 3 bases, leaving 11 bases between the germline ends. The CDR3 is CASSPTGPNEKLFF. CDR3 sequence (DNA): TGTGCCAGCTCCCCCACAGGGCCTAATGAAAAACTGTTTTTT.

The rearrangement links TRBV27 to TRBJ2-2; 9 positions match TRBD1. The CDR3 covers 15 residues. Germline V gene data show CDR1 as MNHEY and CDR2 as SMNVEV (reference sequence). Germline trimming cut 6 bases from V and 7 bases from J; bases unmatched to any gene: 9. CDR3 nucleotide sequence: TGTGCCAGCAGCCTCTGGACAGGGGAGGTCGGGGAGCTGTTTTTT. Translation gives CASSLWTGEVGELFF.

This sequence joins TRBV20-1 and TRBJ2-3, with 9 bases matching TRBD2. CDR3 length equals 14 residues. Germline V gives CDR1 DFQATT, CDR2 SNEGSKA (reference sequence). V was pared by 6 bases and J by 2 bases, with 6 bases of the junction left unmatched. This CDR3 is CSARLAGNTDTQYF. DNA of the CDR3: TGCAGTGCCCGGCTAGCGGGAAACACAGATACGCAGTATTTT.

This rearrangement joins TRBV20-1 to TRBJ1-2, with TRBD1 as a possible D gene (5 bases). The V and J ends lost 3 bases and 2 bases respectively, with 10 bases between them. This CDR3 comprises 13 residues. Germline V lookup: CDR1 DFQATT, CDR2 SNEGSKA (reference sequence). In nucleotides, the CDR3 is TGCAGTGCTAGGAGGGACTTGAACTATGGCTACACCTTC. Its protein product is CSARRDLNYGYTF.

The chain links TRBV7-8 to TRBJ2-2; tentative D call: TRBD2 (6 bases). Germline CDR1 reads SGHVS; CDR2 reads FQNEAQ. The CDR3 contains 17 residues. V was trimmed by 5 bases and J by 3 bases, leaving 19 bases between them. CDR3 region: CASSPATGLGDTGELFF. The CDR3 DNA sequence: TGTGCCAGCAGCCCCGCAACGGGACTTGGGGACACCGGGGAGCTGTTTTTT.

V and J are TRBV6-2 or TRBV6-3 and TRBJ1-1; D remains ambiguous. The germline gives CDR1 MNHEY, CDR2 SVGEGT. The length of the CDR3 is 14 residues. V was shortened by 0 bases and J by 1 base, with 6 bases between the two germline ends. CDR3: CASSYSGKNTEAFF. Written as DNA, the CDR3 is TGTGCCAGCAGTTACTCAGGGAAGAACACTGAAGCTTTCTTT.